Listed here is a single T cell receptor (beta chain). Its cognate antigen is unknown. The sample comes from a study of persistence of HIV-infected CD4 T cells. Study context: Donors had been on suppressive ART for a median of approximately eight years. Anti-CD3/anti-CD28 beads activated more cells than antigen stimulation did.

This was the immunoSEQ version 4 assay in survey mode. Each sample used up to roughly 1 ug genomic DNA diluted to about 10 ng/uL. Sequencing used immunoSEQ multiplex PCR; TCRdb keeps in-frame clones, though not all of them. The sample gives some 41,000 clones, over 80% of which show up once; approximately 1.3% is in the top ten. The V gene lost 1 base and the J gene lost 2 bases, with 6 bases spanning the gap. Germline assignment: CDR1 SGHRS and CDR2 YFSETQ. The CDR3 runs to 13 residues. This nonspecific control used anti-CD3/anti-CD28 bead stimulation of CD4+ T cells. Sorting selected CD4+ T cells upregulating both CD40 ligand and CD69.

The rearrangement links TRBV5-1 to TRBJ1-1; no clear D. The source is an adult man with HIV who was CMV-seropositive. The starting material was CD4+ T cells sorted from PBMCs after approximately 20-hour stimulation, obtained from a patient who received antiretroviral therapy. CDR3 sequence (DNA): TGCGCCAGCAGCTTGTTACCAAACACTGAAGCTTTCTTT. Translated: CASSLLPNTEAFF.